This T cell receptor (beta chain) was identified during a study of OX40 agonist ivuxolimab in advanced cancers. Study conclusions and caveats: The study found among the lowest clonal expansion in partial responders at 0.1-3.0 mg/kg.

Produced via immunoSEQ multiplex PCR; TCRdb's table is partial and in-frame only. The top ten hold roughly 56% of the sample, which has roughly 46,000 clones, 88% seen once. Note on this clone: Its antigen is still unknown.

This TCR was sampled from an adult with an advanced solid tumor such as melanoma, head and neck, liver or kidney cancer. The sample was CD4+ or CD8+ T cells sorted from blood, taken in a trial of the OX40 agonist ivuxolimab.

CDR3 nucleotide sequence: TGTGCCAGCAGCTTAGCCGGGACAGGGGAATACTACAATGAGCAGTTCTTC. Translated: CASSLAGTGEYYNEQFF. V is TRBV11-2 and J is TRBJ2-1; 10 nucleotides align to TRBD1. J lost 3 bases, V lost 1 base, and 6 bases had no gene match. CDR1 SGHAT and CDR2 FQNNGV come from the germline V gene. This CDR3 is built from 17 residues. Supplemented by reference TRBV11-2 and TRBJ2-1, the full variable domain reads EAGVAQSPRYKIIEKRQSVAFWCNPISGHATLYWYQQILGQGPKLLIQFQNNGVVDDSQLPKDRFSAERLKGVDSTLKIQPAKLEDSAVYLCASSLAGTGEYYNEQFFGPGTRLTVL.